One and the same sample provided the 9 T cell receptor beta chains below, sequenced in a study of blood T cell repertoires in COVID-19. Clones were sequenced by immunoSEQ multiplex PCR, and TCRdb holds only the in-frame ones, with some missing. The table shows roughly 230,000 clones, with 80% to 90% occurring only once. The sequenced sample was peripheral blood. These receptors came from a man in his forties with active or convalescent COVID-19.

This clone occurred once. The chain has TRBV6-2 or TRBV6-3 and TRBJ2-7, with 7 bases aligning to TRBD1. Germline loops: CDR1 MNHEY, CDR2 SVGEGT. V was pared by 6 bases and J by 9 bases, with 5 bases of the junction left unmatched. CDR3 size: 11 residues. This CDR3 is CASSQGDAQYF. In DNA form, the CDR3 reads TGTGCCAGCAGCCAGGGGGACGCGCAGTACTTC.

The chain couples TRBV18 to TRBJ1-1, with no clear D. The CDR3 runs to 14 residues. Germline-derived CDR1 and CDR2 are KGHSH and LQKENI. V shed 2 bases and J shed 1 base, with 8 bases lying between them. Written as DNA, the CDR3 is TGTGCCAGCTCACCAGAGAGGAGGAACACTGAAGCTTTCTTT. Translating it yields CASSPERRNTEAFF.

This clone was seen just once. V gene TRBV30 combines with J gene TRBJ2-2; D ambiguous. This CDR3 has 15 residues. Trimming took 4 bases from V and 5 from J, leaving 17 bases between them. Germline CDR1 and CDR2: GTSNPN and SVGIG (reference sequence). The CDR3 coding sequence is TGTGCCTGGACTCCCGATTTGGTGAGGACCGGGGAGCTGTTTTTT. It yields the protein CAWTPDLVRTGELFF. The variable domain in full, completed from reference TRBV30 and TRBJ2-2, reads SQTIHQWPATLVQPVGSPLSLECTVEGTSNPNLYWYRQAAGRGLQLLFYSVGIGQISSEVPQNLSASRPQDRQFILSSKKLLLSDSGFYLCAWTPDLVRTGELFFGEGSRLTVL.

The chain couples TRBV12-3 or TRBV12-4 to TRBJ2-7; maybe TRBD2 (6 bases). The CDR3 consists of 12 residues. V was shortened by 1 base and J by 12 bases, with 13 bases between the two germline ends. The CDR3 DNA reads TGTGCCAGCAGTTTAGGGAGCGGGTTAGGGTACTTC. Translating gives CASSLGSGLGYF.

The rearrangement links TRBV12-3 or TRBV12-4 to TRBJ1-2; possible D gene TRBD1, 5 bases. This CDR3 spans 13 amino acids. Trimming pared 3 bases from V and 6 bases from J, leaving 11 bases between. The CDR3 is CASSFIGGNGYTF. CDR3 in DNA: TGTGCCAGCAGTTTCATCGGGGGAAATGGCTACACCTTC.

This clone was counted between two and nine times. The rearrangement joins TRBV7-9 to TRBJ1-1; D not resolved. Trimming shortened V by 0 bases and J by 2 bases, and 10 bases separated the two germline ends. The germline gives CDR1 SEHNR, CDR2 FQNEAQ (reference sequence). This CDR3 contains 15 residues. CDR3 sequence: CASSLATGPNTEAFF. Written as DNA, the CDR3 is TGTGCCAGCAGCTTAGCCACGGGTCCCAACACTGAAGCTTTCTTT.

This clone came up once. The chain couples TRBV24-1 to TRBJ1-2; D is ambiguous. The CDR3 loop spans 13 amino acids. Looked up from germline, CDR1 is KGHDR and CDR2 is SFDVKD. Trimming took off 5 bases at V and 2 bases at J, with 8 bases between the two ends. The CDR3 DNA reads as TGTGCCACCAGTGTGGGAGGGAACTATGGCTACACCTTC. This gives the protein CATSVGGNYGYTF.

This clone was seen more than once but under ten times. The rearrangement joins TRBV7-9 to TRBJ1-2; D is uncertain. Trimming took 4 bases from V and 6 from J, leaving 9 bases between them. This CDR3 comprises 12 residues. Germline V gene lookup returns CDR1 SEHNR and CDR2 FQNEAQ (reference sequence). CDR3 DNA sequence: TGTGCCAGCAGCTCCCGGGGAGATGGCTACACCTTC. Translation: CASSSRGDGYTF.

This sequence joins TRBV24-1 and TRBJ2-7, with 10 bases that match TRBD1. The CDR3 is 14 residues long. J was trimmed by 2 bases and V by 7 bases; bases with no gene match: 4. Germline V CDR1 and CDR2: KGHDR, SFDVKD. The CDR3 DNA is TGTGCCACCAGCCCGGGACAGGGGACCTACGAGCAGTACTTC. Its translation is CATSPGQGTYEQYF.